The 8 T cell receptor beta chains below all came from one sample that was sequenced in a study of T cells in Graves' hyperthyroidism and ophthalmopathy. Amplification of TCR beta CDR3 regions was performed using RNA transcripts as template. HTBI primers drove first-round RT-PCR of the TCR CDR3. Using its own MiXCR run on the multiplex PCR reads, TCRdb lists one record per CDR3 protein. This table has 540,000 or so distinct CDR3 sequences, around 45% appearing once. Sequenced sample: peripheral blood or thyroid tissue (not recorded which). Source of these receptors: an adult woman with Graves' disease, either hyperthyroidism or ophthalmopathy (not recorded which).

This chain joins TRBV28 and TRBJ1-4; D might be TRBD1 (6 bases). The CDR3 sequence is 16 residues long. Trimming pared 5 bases from V and 8 bases from J, leaving 21 bases between. In germline, CDR1 is MDHEN, CDR2 SYDVKM. In DNA form, the CDR3 reads TGTGCCAGCAGTAACTCAATCGGGACAAGACTCGAAAAACTGTTTTTT. Its protein product is CASSNSIGTRLEKLFF.

This clonotype showed up just once. The chain recombines TRBV5-1 with TRBJ1-2; no firm D call. In germline, CDR1 is SGHRS, CDR2 YFSETQ. Trimming stripped 4 bases from V and 2 bases from J, with 21 bases between. This CDR3 spans 17 amino acids. The CDR3 protein is CASSRYSMQHGNYGYTF. The CDR3 bases are TGCGCCAGCAGCCGATACTCGATGCAGCACGGGAACTATGGCTACACCTTC.

This clonotype was observed a few times. The chain couples TRBV28 to TRBJ1-2; D may be TRBD1 (5 bases). Germline loops: CDR1 MDHEN, CDR2 SYDVKM. The CDR3 is made up of 15 amino acids. V dropped 4 bases and J dropped 2 bases, with 14 bases sitting between them. CDR3 sequence (DNA): TGTGCCAGCAGTTCCCCCACAGGAGAAAACTATGGCTACACCTTC. As protein: CASSSPTGENYGYTF.

The rearrangement uses TRBV10-3 and TRBJ1-1, with a weak D call TRBD1 (5 bases). The CDR3 length is 11 residues. V was cut by 10 bases and J by 2 bases, with 8 bases left in between. Germline V gives CDR1 ENHRY, CDR2 SYGVKD. The CDR3, as DNA: TGTGCCACCCGGACAAACACTGAAGCTTTCTTT. This sequence encodes CATRTNTEAFF.

This clonotype was seen at least ten times. V usage is TRBV2 and J usage is TRBJ1-1; D is perhaps TRBD1 (6 bases). This CDR3 comprises 14 residues. Trimming removed 6 bases at V and 8 bases at J, with 19 bases between. Germline V gene data show CDR1 as SNHLY and CDR2 as FYNNEI. For the CDR3, the DNA is TGTGCCAGCAGCGTTCGGATGAGGAGGGGGGAAGCTTTCTTT. This gives the protein CASSVRMRRGEAFF.

The chain is built from TRBV7-9 and TRBJ2-7, with TRBD2 matching 7 bases. There are 14 residues in the CDR3. With V trimmed by 5 bases and J by 4 bases, 8 bases remained unmatched. CDR1 is SEHNR and CDR2 is FQNEAQ in the germline V gene (reference sequence). CDR3: CASSASGDPYEQYF. CDR3 nucleotide sequence: TGTGCCAGCAGCGCTAGCGGAGACCCATACGAGCAGTACTTC.

Here the CDR3 reads CSARDEQVRGTEAFF. In DNA, the CDR3 is TGCAGTGCTAGAGATGAGCAGGTTCGAGGCACTGAAGCTTTCTTT. V and J are TRBV20-1 and TRBJ1-1; D ambiguous. Germline V gene sequence: CDR1 DFQATT, CDR2 SNEGSKA (reference sequence). CDR3 length: 15 amino acids. Trimming pared 0 bases from V and 4 bases from J, leaving 15 bases between.

This clonotype showed up many times. The limits of the CDR3 on the DNA are not certain, so only TCRdb's listed CDR3 is given. The CDR3 here is CASSSSTSGRETQYF. The chain recombines TRBV6-1 with TRBJ2-5; the table calls TRBD2, which could not be checked here. Including both end residues, the CDR3 is 15 amino acids long. In germline, CDR1 is MNHNS, CDR2 SASEGT.